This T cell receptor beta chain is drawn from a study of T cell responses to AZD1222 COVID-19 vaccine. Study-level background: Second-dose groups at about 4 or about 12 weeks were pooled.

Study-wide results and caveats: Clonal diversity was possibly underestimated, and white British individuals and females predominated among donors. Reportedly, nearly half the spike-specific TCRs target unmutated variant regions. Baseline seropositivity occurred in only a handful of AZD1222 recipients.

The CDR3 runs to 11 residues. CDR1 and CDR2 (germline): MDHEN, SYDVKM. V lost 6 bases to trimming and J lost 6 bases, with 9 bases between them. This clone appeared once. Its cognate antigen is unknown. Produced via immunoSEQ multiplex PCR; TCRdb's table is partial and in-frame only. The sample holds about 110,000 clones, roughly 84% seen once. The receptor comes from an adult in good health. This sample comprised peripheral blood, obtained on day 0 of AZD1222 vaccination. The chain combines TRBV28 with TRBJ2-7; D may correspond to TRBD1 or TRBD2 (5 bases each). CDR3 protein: CASRDGGEQYF. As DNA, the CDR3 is TGTGCCAGCAGAGATGGGGGCGAGCAGTACTTC.